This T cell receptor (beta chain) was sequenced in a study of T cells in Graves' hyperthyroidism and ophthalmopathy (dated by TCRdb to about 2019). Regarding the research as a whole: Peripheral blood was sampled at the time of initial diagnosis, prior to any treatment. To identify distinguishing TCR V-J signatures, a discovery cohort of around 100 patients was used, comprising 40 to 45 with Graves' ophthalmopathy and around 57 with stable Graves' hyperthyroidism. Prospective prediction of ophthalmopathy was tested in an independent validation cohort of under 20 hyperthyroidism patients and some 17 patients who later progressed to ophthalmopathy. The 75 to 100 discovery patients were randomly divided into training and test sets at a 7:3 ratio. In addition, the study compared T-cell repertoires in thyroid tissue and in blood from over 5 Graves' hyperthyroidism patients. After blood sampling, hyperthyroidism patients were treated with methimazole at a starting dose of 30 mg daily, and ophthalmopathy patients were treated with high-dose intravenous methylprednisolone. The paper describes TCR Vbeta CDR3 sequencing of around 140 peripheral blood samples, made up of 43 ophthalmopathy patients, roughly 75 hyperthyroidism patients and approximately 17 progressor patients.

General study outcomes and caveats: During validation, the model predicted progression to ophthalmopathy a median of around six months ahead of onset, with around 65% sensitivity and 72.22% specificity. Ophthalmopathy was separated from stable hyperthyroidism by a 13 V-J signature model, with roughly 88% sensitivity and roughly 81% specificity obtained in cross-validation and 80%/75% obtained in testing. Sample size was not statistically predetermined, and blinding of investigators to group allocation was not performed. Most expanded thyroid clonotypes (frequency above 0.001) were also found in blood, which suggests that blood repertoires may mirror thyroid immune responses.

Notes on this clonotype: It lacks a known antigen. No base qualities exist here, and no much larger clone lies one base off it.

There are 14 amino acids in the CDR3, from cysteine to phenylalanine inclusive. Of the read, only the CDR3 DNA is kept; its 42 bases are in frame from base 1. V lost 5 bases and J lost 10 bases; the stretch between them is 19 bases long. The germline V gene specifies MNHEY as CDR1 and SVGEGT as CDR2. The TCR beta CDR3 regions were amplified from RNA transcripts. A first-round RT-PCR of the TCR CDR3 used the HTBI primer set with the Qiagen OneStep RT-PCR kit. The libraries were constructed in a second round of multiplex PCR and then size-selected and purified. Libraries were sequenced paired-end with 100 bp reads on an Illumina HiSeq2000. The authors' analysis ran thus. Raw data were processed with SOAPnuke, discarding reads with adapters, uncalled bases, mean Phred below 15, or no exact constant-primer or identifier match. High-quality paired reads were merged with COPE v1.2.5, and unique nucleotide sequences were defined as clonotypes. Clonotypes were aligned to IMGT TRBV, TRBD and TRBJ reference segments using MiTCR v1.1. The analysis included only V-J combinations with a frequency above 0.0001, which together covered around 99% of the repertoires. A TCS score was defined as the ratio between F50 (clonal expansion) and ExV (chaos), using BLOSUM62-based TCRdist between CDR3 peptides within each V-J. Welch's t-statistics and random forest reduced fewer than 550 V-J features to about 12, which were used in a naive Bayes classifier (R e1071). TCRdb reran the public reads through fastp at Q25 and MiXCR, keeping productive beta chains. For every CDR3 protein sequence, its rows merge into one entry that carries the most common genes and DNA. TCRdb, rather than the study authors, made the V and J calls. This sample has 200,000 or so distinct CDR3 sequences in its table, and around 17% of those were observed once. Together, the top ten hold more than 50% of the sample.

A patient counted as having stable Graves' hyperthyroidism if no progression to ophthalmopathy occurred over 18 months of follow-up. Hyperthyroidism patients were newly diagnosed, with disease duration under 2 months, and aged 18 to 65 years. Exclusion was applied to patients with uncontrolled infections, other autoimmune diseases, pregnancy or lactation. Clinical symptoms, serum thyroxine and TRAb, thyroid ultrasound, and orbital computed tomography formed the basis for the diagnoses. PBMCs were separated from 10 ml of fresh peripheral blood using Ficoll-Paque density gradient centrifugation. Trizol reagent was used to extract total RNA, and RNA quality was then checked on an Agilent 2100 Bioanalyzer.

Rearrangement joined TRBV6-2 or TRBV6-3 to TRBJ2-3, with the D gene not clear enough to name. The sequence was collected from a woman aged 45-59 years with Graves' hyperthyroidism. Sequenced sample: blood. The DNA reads TGTGCCAGCAGTGTTTCCCAAAGCCCCGATGCGCAGTATTTT. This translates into CASSVSQSPDAQYF.